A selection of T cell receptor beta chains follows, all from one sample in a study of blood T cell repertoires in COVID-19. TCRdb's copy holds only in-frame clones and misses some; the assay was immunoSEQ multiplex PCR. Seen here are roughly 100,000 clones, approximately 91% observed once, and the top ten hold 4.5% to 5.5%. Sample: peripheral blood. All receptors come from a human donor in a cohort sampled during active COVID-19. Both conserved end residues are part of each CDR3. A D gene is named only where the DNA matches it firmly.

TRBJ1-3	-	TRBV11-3	TGTGCCAGCAGCCCAGGACATGAGGTGGCTGGAAACACCATATATTTT	CASSPGHEVAGNTIYF
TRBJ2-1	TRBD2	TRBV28	TGTTCATCCGGGACTAGCGGTTCCTACAATGAGCAGTTCTTC	CSSGTSGSYNEQFF
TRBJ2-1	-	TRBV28	TGTGCCAGCAGCCCCCGGAGCTCCTACAATGAGCAGTTCTTC	CASSPRSSYNEQFF
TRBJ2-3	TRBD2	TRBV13	TGTGCCAGCAGCTTAGGAGCGGGACTAACAGATACGCAGTATTTT	CASSLGAGLTDTQYF
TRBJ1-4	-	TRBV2	TGTGCCAGCAGGGCCGGGGGGAGTGAAAAACTGTTTTTT	CASRAGGSEKLFF
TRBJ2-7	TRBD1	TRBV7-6	TGTGCCAGCAGCTTAGCAGGGGGCCACTACGAGCAGTACTTC	CASSLAGGHYEQYF
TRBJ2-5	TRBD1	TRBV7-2	TGTGCCAGCAGCACCGGACAGGGCTTCGTCCAAGAGACCCAGTACTTC	CASSTGQGFVQETQYF
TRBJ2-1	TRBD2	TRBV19	TGTGCCAGCGGAGCGGGGGGGATTTACAATGAGCAGTTCTTC	CASGAGGIYNEQFF
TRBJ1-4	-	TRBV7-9	TGTGCCAGCAGCGGACGACAGCCTACTAATGAAAAACTGTTTTTT	CASSGRQPTNEKLFF
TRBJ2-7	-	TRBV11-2	TGTGCCAGCAGCCCCGGTGCGGGATGGGGAAGCGAGCAGTACTTC	CASSPGAGWGSEQYF
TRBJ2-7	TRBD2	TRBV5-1	TGCGCCAGCAGCCGGGGGGACGGAGCCTACGAGCAGTACTTC	CASSRGDGAYEQYF
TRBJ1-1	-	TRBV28	TGTGCCAGCAGTTTCGGGGGCACTGAAGCTTTCTTT	CASSFGGTEAFF